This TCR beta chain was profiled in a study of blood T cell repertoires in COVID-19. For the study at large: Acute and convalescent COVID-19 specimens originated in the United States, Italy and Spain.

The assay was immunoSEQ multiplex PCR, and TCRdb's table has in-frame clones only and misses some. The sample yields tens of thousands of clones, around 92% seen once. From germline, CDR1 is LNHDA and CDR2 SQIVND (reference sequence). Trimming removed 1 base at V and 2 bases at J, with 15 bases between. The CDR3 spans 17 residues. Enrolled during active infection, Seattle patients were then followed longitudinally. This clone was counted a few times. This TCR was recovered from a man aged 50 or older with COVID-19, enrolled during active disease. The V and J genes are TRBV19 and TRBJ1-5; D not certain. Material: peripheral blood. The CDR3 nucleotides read TGTGCCAGTAGTATAGGCCTGAAATTCGGAGGCAATCAGCCCCAGCATTTT. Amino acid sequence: CASSIGLKFGGNQPQHF.